This TCR beta chain was identified during a study of blood T cell repertoires in COVID-19. Study-wide background: Whether acute or convalescent, the COVID-19 samples came from the United States, Italy and Spain. PBMCs, B-cell-depleted T cells, or T cells provided the cDNA or gDNA that made up the material.

Here immunoSEQ multiplex PCR was the method, and the copy in TCRdb shows in-frame clones only, minus some. The data show around 300,000 clones, with approximately 86% seen just once and approximately 14% held by the top ten. Between the trimmed V and J ends, which lost 4 bases and 0 bases, there was a span of 12 bases. Germline V lookup: CDR1 MGHRA, CDR2 YSYEKL. The CDR3 totals 15 residues. The chain uses TRBV4-1 and TRBJ1-1; the D is unclear. The sequence came from a woman in her sixties or seventies with COVID-19, enrolled during active disease. The sequencing input was peripheral blood. DNA of the CDR3: TGCGCCAGCAGCCCCCTGTGGGCTATGAACACTGAAGCTTTCTTT. It yields the protein CASSPLWAMNTEAFF.